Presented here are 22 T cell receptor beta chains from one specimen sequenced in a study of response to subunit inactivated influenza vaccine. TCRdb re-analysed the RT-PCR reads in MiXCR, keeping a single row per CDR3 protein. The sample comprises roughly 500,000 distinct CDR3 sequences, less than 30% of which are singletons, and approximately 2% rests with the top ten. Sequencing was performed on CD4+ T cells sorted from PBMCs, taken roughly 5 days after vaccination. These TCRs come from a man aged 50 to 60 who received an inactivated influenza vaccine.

CDR3 in amino acids: CSVEGTSGTSYEQYF. The CDR3 bases are TGCAGCGTTGAAGGGACTAGCGGGACCTCCTACGAGCAGTACTTC. The chain links TRBV29-1 to TRBJ2-7; 12 bases align to TRBD2. There are 15 residues in the CDR3. Looked up from germline, CDR1 is SQVTM and CDR2 is ANQGSEA. J was trimmed by 0 bases and V by 1 base; bases with no gene match: 1.

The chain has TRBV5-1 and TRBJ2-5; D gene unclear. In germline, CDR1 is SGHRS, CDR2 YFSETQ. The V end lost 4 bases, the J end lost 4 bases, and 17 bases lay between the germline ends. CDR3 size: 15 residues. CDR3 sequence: CASSRLDFTAETQYF. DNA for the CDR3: TGCGCCAGCAGCCGCCTAGACTTCACCGCAGAGACCCAGTACTTC.

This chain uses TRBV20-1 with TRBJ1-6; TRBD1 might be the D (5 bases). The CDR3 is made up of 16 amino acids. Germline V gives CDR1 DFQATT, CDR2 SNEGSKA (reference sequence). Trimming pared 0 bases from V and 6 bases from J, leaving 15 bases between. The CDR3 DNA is TGCAGTGCTAGAGACCCTAGAGGGGTTGGTAATTCACCCCTCCACTTT. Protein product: CSARDPRGVGNSPLHF.

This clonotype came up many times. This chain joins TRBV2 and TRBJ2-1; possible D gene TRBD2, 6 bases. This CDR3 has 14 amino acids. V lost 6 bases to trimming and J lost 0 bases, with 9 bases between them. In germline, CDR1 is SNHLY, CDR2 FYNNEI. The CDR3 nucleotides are TGTGCCAGCAGGTGGGGGGACTCCTACAATGAGCAGTTCTTC. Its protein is CASRWGDSYNEQFF.

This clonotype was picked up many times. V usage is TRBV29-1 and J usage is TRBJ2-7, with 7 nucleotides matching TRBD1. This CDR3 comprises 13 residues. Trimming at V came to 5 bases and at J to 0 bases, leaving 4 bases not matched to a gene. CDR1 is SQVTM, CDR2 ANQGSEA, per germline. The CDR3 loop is CSVRDRASYEQYF. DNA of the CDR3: TGCAGCGTTCGCGACAGGGCCTCCTACGAGCAGTACTTC.

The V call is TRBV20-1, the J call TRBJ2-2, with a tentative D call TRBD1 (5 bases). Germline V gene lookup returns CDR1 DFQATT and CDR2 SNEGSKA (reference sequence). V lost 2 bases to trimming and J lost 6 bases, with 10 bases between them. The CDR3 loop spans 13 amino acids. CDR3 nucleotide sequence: TGCAGTGCTAGAACCAGGGTAGCCGGGGAGCTGTTTTTT. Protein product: CSARTRVAGELFF.

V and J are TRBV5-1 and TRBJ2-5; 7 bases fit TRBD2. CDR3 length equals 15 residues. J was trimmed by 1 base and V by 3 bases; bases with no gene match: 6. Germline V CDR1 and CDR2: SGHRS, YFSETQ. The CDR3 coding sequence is TGCGCCAGCAGCTCCATGGGGGGGGGCCAAGAGACCCAGTACTTC. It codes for CASSSMGGGQETQYF.

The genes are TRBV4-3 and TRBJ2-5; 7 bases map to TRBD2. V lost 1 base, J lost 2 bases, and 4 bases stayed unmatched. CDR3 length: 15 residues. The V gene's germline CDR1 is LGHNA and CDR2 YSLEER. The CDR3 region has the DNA TGCGCCAGCAGCCAAGGCGGGAGTTTGCAAGAGACCCAGTACTTC. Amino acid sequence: CASSQGGSLQETQYF.

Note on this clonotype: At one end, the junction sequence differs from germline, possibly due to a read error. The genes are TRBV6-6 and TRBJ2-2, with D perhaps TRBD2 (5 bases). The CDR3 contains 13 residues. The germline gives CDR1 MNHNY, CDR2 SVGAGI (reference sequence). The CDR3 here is CASSTGNSGELFF. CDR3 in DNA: TGTGCCAGCAGTACGGGGAACTCCGGGGAGCTGTTTTTT.

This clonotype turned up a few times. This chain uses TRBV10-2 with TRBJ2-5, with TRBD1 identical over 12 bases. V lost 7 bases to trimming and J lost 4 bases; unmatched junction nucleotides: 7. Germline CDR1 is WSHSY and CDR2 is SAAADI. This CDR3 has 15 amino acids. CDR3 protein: CASMGQGARGETQYF. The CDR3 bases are TGCGCCAGCATGGGACAGGGGGCGAGGGGAGAGACCCAGTACTTC.

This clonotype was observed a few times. CDR3 loop: CASSLRGLGGDEQFF. The CDR3 DNA reads as TGTGCCAGCAGCTTAAGGGGCCTCGGGGGCGATGAGCAGTTCTTC. The J gene is TRBJ2-1, the V gene TRBV7-2; D tentatively fits TRBD1 or TRBD2 (6 bases each). The germline V and J ends were trimmed by 2 bases and 8 bases, with 16 bases remaining between them. The germline V gene encodes CDR1 SGHTA and CDR2 FQGNSA. The CDR3 loop spans 15 amino acids.

The CDR3 DNA is TGTGCCAGCAGCTTGGCGGGACAGGGAGGTGATACGCAGTATTTT. Its translation: CASSLAGQGGDTQYF. This chain connects TRBV5-6 to TRBJ2-3; the match to TRBD1 covers 9 bases. This CDR3 is built from 15 residues. V shed 0 bases and J 6 bases; nucleotides not matched to a gene: 5. CDR1 is SGHDT and CDR2 is YYEEEE in the germline V gene.

The CDR3 reads CASSRPASGANVLTF. CDR3 DNA: TGTGCCAGCAGTCGCCCCGCCTCTGGGGCCAACGTCCTGACTTTC. The genes are TRBV28 and TRBJ2-6; D is unresolved. This CDR3 comprises 15 residues. V was pared by 5 bases and J by 0 bases, with 8 bases between. The V gene's germline CDR1 is MDHEN and CDR2 SYDVKM.

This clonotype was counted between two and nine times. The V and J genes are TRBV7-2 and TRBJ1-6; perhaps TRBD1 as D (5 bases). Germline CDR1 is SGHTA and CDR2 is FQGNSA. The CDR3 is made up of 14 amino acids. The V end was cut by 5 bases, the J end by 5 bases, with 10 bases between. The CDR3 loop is CASSPQGNNSPLHF. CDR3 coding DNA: TGTGCCAGCAGCCCGCAGGGCAATAATTCACCCCTCCACTTT.

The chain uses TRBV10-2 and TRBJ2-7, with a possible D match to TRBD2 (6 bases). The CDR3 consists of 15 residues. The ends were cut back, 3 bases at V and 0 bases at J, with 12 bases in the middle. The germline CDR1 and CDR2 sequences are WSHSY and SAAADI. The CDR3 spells CASSDSREHSYEQYF. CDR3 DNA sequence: TGCGCCAGCAGTGACTCTCGGGAGCACTCCTACGAGCAGTACTTC.

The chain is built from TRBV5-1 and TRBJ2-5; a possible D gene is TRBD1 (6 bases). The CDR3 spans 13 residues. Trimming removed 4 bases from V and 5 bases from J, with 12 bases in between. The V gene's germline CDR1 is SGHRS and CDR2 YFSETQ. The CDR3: CASSPDSAETQYF. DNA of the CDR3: TGCGCCAGCAGCCCGGACAGCGCCGAGACCCAGTACTTC.

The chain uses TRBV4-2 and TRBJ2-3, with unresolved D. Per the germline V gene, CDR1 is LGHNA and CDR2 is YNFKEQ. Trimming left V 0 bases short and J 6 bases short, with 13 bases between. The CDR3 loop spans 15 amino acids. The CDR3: CASSQDSGRHDTQYF. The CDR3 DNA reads TGTGCCAGCAGCCAAGATTCAGGCCGACATGATACGCAGTATTTT.

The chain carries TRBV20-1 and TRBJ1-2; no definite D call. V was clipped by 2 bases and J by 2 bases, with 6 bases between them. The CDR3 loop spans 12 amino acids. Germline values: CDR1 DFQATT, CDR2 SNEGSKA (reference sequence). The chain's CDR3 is CSARRGNYGYTF. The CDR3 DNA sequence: TGCAGTGCTAGACGAGGGAACTATGGCTACACCTTC.

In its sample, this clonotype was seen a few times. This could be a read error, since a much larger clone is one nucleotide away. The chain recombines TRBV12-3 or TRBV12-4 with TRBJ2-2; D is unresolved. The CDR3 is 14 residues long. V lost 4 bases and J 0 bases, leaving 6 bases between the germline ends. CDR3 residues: CASSYAANTGELFF. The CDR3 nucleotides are TGTGCCAGCAGTTACGCGGCGAACACCGGGGAGCTGTTTTTT.

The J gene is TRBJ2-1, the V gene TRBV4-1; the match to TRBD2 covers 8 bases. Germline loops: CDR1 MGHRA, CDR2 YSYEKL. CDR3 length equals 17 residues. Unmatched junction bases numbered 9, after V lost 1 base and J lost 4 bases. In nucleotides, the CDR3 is TGCGCCAGCAGCCAAGCCCTACTAGCGGACCCTTACAATGAGCAGTTCTTC. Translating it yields CASSQALLADPYNEQFF.

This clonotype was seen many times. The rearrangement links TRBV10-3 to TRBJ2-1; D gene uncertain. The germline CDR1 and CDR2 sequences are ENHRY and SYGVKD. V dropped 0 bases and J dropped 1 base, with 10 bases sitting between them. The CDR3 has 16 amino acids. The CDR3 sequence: CAISESTGRSYNEQFF. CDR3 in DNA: TGTGCCATCAGTGAGTCGACGGGTCGATCCTACAATGAGCAGTTCTTC.

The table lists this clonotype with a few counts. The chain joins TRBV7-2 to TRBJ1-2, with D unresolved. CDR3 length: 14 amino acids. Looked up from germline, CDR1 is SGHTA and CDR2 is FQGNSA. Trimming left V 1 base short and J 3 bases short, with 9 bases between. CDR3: CASSLVGQDYGYTF. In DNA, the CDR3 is TGTGCCAGCAGCTTAGTAGGGCAGGACTATGGCTACACCTTC.